Listed below are T cell receptor beta chains from one sample, sequenced in a study of graft-versus-host responses after intestinal transplantation. Measured with immunoSEQ multiplex PCR; TCRdb has only the in-frame clones, and not every one. Here the sample spans about 150,000 clones, 80% to 95% being singletons. For these receptors, no antigen is known. The specimen was unstimulated CD4+ T cells sorted from spleen or lymph node cells, collected before intestinal transplant. The receptor source for this set is a human donor who received an intestinal transplant. CDR3s include the opening cysteine and the closing phenylalanine or tryptophan. Fields, in order: V gene, J gene, D gene, clone size, CDR3 DNA, CDR3 protein. D genes are given only for firm matches. Clone sizes are given selectively: once, few, many, or a class where the clone is expanded.

TRBV6-6,TRBJ1-2,NA,once,TGTGCCAGCACTAGGGGCAGCCTACGATATGGCTACACCTTC,CASTRGSLRYGYTF
TRBV2,TRBJ1-1,NA,NA,TGTGCCAGCATGATGGGGCGTCTCGACACTGAAGCTTTCTTT,CASMMGRLDTEAFF
TRBV4-1,TRBJ2-4,NA,once,TGCGCCAGCAGCCCATACGACTTGCGGAGTAACATTCAGTACTTC,CASSPYDLRSNIQYF
TRBV30,TRBJ1-3,NA,NA,TGTGCCTGGGAAGGGGGGTTTAGAAACACCATATATTTT,CAWEGGFRNTIYF
TRBV7-2,TRBJ2-1,TRBD2,NA,TGTGCCAGCAGCTTAGCACCTAGCGGCCTCAATGAGCAGTTCTTC,CASSLAPSGLNEQFF
TRBV5-6,TRBJ2-5,TRBD1,NA,TGTGCCAGCAGCTTGGATGAGAGACAGGGCGGCCAGGGGACCCAGTACTTC,CASSLDERQGGQGTQYF
TRBV7-3,TRBJ2-5,TRBD2,NA,TGTGCCAGCAGCTTAGGACTAGGGGTCCAAGAGACCCAGTACTTC,CASSLGLGVQETQYF
TRBV13,TRBJ2-1,NA,NA,TGTGCCAGCAGCTCCGGGACTGACAATGAGCAGTTCTTC,CASSSGTDNEQFF
TRBV6-1,TRBJ1-1,NA,NA,TGTGCCAGCAGTGAAGGGCGGCGCACTGAAGCTTTCTTT,CASSEGRRTEAFF
TRBV28,TRBJ1-1,TRBD1,NA,TGTGCCAGCAGTATACAGGGGCCGACCTTTGAAGCTTTCTTT,CASSIQGPTFEAFF
TRBV18,TRBJ1-2,NA,NA,TGTGCCAGCTCACCTAGGGAGGGGTCGGACTATGGCTACACCTTC,CASSPREGSDYGYTF
TRBV6-1,TRBJ2-5,NA,NA,TGTGCCAGCAGTCCCGAACAAGAGACCCAGTACTTC,CASSPEQETQYF
TRBV2,TRBJ1-3,NA,NA,TGTGCCAGCAGGACGGGACACCACAGCTCTGGAAACACCATATATTTT,CASRTGHHSSGNTIYF
TRBV7-3,TRBJ2-3,NA,NA,TGTGCCAGCAGCTTAACTAGCCCAGATACGCAGTATTTT,CASSLTSPDTQYF
TRBV14,TRBJ2-1,NA,NA,TGTGCCAGCAGCCAAGTGGGCCATGAGCAGTTCTTC,CASSQVGHEQFF
TRBV19,TRBJ2-5,NA,NA,TGTGCCAGTAGTGTGGGACAGGCGCGGGAGGTCCAGTACTTC,CASSVGQAREVQYF
TRBV7-9,TRBJ1-5,TRBD1,NA,TGTGCCAGCAGCTTAGGACAGGGGCGAAATCAGCCCCAGCATTTT,CASSLGQGRNQPQHF
TRBV14,TRBJ1-1,NA,few,TGTGCCAGCAGCCAAGCCAGGGGCACTGAAGCTTTCTTT,CASSQARGTEAFF
TRBV7-7,TRBJ1-5,NA,NA,TGTGCCAGCAGCTTCGGACAGCGGGGCAATCAGCCCCAGCATTTT,CASSFGQRGNQPQHF
TRBV9,TRBJ2-1,NA,once,TGTGCCAGCAGCCCACGGGAAAATGAGCAGTTCTTC,CASSPRENEQFF
TRBV18,TRBJ2-7,NA,NA,TGTGCCAGCTCACCAGAAAGAGGACTACCGGAGGGGCAGTACTTC,CASSPERGLPEGQYF
TRBV11-2,TRBJ2-7,TRBD2,once,TGTGCCAGCAGCTTAGTTGCGGGACTATCCTACGAGCAGTACTTC,CASSLVAGLSYEQYF
TRBV30,TRBJ1-4,NA,NA,TGTGCCTGGCACCATCCTGACAGGTCCAGAAATGAAAAACTGTTTTTT,CAWHHPDRSRNEKLFF
TRBV28,TRBJ2-2,NA,NA,TGTGCCAGCAGTTTGGAATCCACCGGGGAGCTGTTTTTT,CASSLESTGELFF
TRBV28,TRBJ1-1,NA,NA,TGTGCCAGCAGTTTATCGGGGTTCACTGAAGCTTTCTTT,CASSLSGFTEAFF
TRBV5-1,TRBJ2-2,TRBD1,NA,TGCGCCAGCAGCTTGGGACAGGGCTACACCGGGGAGCTGTTTTTT,CASSLGQGYTGELFF
TRBV28,TRBJ2-7,NA,NA,TGTGCCAGCAGTTTACTACCCAAGGGCTCCTACGAGCAGTACTTC,CASSLLPKGSYEQYF
TRBV6-5,TRBJ2-7,TRBD1,NA,TGTGCCAGCAGTTCGACCGGGACAGGGATCTACGAGCAGTACTTC,CASSSTGTGIYEQYF
TRBV5-5,TRBJ2-7,TRBD2,NA,TGTGCCAGCAGCTTGTTTCTAGCGGGAGGTTCGGGGGAGCAGTACTTC,CASSLFLAGGSGEQYF
TRBV6-6,TRBJ2-1,NA,NA,TGTGCCAGCAGTGTTCCGGGAGTCGATGAGCAGTTCTTC,CASSVPGVDEQFF
TRBV5-1,TRBJ2-1,NA,NA,TGCGCCAGCAGCTTGGGGACTGCCTCCTACAATGAGCAGTTCTTC,CASSLGTASYNEQFF
TRBV7-7,TRBJ2-1,NA,NA,TGTGCCAGCAGCCGGGACCGAAGGAATGAGCAGTTCTTC,CASSRDRRNEQFF
TRBV4-1,TRBJ2-2,TRBD2,NA,TGCGCCAGCAGCCAAGCGGATAGCGGGTTCACCGGGGAGCTGTTTTTT,CASSQADSGFTGELFF